What follows is one T cell receptor (beta chain) and its context. Its cognate antigen is unknown. Trimming cost V 0 bases and J 3 bases, with 9 bases left between them. Looked up from germline, CDR1 is LGHDT and CDR2 is YNNKEL (reference sequence). This CDR3 spans 15 amino acids. Via MiXCR, TCRdb re-called the multiplex PCR reads, giving one row per CDR3 protein. The sample comprises about 35,000 distinct CDR3 sequences, 36% of which are singletons, and approximately 11% rests with the top ten. These data come from a study of breast tumors, draining lymph nodes, adjacent tissues. Regarding the study as a whole: Tumor and nontumor repertoires were significantly more similar in luminal-like than in basal-like breast cancer. Data only fit, rather than demonstrated, lymph node origin of most tumor T cells. Most tumor T cells seemingly derive from lymph node, then expand in tumor.

Sequences were obtained from breast tumor tissue. The chain is built from TRBV3-1 and TRBJ1-5; D is undetermined. This TCR derives from a female donor with breast cancer. Some clones in this sample may be carry-over from other donors' samples. Written as DNA, the CDR3 is TGTGCCAGCAGCCAAGATCGAACAGACAATCAGCCCCAGCATTTT. Protein sequence: CASSQDRTDNQPQHF. Full variable domain (missing parts from reference TRBV3-1 and TRBJ1-5): DTAVSQTPKYLVTQMGNDKSIKCEQNLGHDTMYWYKQDSKKFLKIMFSYNNKELIINETVPNRFSPKSPDKAHLNLHINSLELGDSAVYFCASSQDRTDNQPQHFGDGTRLSIL.